This T cell receptor beta chain came from a study of cytomegalovirus exposure and HLA in healthy donors (dated 2017 in TCRdb). Study-level background: The 650 to 750 repertoires of the first cohort and the approximately 130 validation repertoires were produced on the same platform, according to a later analysis. High-throughput TCR immunosequencing, statistical association of individual TCRs with disease status, and machine learning were combined to predict cytomegalovirus infection status. The study aimed to test whether signatures of past pathogen exposure could be identified by cataloging public T cell receptors. A separate validation cohort of over 95 different subjects was used in addition to the approximately 700-subject first cohort.

The donors were included in the validation cohort of over a hundred subjects, a group kept apart from the roughly 730-subject first cohort. Concerning this clone: Its binding antigen is unknown. The sample holds no much larger clone one base away, and base qualities are not on file.

Broader findings and caveats from the paper: A total of around 150 TCR beta chains were listed by the study as associated with cytomegalovirus. Most TCR sequences were seen in very few donors, while some public TCRs were found in many individuals. A later analysis found that TCRs clustered in the first cohort also tended to co-occur in the 120 validation repertoires, with approximately 93% of cluster scores above 0. Cytomegalovirus status was reported to be diagnosed by the classifier with high specificity and sensitivity in both the original and validation cohorts. A few of the identified cytomegalovirus-associated TCR beta chains were confirmed in vitro to be specific for cytomegalovirus antigens. A later analysis lacked HLA typing for the validation cohort, so it scored co-occurrence in that cohort across all 120 repertoires. The authors suggested that the approach could potentially be generalized to other disease states and immunological phenotypes.

CDR1 and CDR2, looked up from the germline V gene, are SGDLS and YYNGEE. Relative to germline, V is 0 bases shorter and J is 5 bases shorter, with 11 bases between their ends. From its cysteine to its phenylalanine, the CDR3 spans 14 amino acids. CDR3 DNA only is kept here, 42 bases in frame from base 1. Library preparation employed the immunoSEQ multiplex PCR assay. Per the original workflow: A statistical classification framework was developed to diagnose cytomegalovirus status using the catalog of TCR beta chain sequences. In TCRdb, the immuneACCESS table is reduced to in-frame sequences with V and J assigned. These tables do not hold every clone; where another copy was compared, an unresolved V gene accounts for under half, and the others remain unexplained. V, J and clone size are taken as reported in that table, and D and trimming were inferred from the DNA itself. This sample comprises fewer than 400,000 clones, approximately 90% of them detected only once. The ten largest clones capture 0.84% of the sample.

This TCR came from a woman between 18 and 29 years old in good health and CMV-seronegative. In this chain, TRBV9 is recombined with TRBJ1-1, with the D gene call left open. Material: PBMCs. The CDR3 corresponds to CASSVGSERTEAFF. The nucleotide sequence is TGTGCCAGCAGCGTAGGCTCCGAGAGGACTGAAGCTTTCTTT.